Following are 10 T cell receptor beta chains from one sample sequenced in a study of immune characteristics of hereditary and idiopathic chronic pancreatitis. Produced via immunoSEQ multiplex PCR; TCRdb's table is partial and in-frame only. The data contain around 1,400 clones, around 69% of them seen just once; the ten biggest clones take up around 15%. Total pancreatectomy with islet autotransplantation was the source of the chronic pancreatitis pancreas tissue. Sequenced input: pancreas tissue with hereditary chronic pancreatitis. The receptors were sampled from a human donor with chronic pancreatitis.

This clone is labeled as large (0.1 to 1%). The genes are TRBV19 and TRBJ1-4; D not certain. This CDR3 region has 19 residues. Trimming took off 1 base at V and 5 bases at J, with 23 bases between the two ends. The germline CDR1 and CDR2 sequences are LNHDA and SQIVND (reference sequence). Here the CDR3 reads CASSIGLLNPDALNEKLFF. The CDR3 DNA is TGTGCCAGTAGTATAGGTTTGTTGAATCCCGATGCCCTGAATGAAAAACTGTTTTTT.

The chain recombines TRBV2 with TRBJ2-2; D is unresolved. This CDR3 has 13 amino acids. The germline gives CDR1 SNHLY, CDR2 FYNNEI. V lost 7 bases, J lost 6 bases, and 12 bases lay in between. The CDR3 here is CASNRRRPGELFF. CDR3 DNA: TGTGCCAGCAATAGGCGGCGCCCCGGGGAGCTGTTTTTT.

The rearrangement joins TRBV29-1 to TRBJ2-5; the match to TRBD1 covers 7 bases. CDR3 length: 15 amino acids. J was trimmed by 2 bases and V by 6 bases; bases with no gene match: 12. Germline lookup yields CDR1 SQVTM and CDR2 ANQGSEA. CDR3 sequence: CSVADLGTEQETQYF. The CDR3, as DNA: TGCAGCGTCGCCGACCTCGGGACAGAACAAGAGACCCAGTACTTC. Based on the CDR3 plus reference TRBV29-1 and TRBJ2-5, the full variable domain is SAVISQKPSRDICQRGTSLTIQCQVDSQVTMMFWYRQQPGQSLTLIATANQGSEATYESGFVIDKFPISRPNLTFSTLTVSNMSPEDSSIYLCSVADLGTEQETQYFGPGTRLLVL.

The CDR3 spells CSVFIGGPFYGGYTF. The CDR3 coding sequence is TGCAGCGTTTTTATAGGGGGCCCCTTCTATGGCGGCTACACCTTC. The chain joins TRBV29-1 to TRBJ1-2, with 7 bases aligning to TRBD1. V lost 5 bases and J lost 8; bases outside the gene matches: 17. Germline V gene lookup returns CDR1 SQVTM and CDR2 ANQGSEA. CDR3 size: 15 residues.

The CDR3 spells CASIRANTGELFF. CDR3 sequence (DNA): TGTGCCAGCATTAGAGCGAACACCGGGGAGCTGTTTTTT. The chain employs TRBV6-5 and TRBJ2-2, with unresolved D. V shed 7 bases and J shed 0 bases, with 6 bases lying between them. This CDR3 is built from 13 residues. The germline CDR1 and CDR2 sequences are MNHEY and SVGAGI.

The sample holds a few counts of this clone. The gene calls are TRBV7-8 and TRBJ1-1; 7 bases are shared with TRBD1. The germline CDR1 and CDR2 sequences are SGHVS and FQNEAQ. The CDR3 consists of 15 residues. V lost 5 bases, J lost 2 bases, and 8 bases stayed unmatched. DNA of the CDR3: TGTGCCAGCAGCCCGTCCCAGGGGGTTAACACTGAAGCTTTCTTT. It encodes CASSPSQGVNTEAFF.

This clone is hyperexpanded. The rearrangement uses TRBV2 and TRBJ2-7, with D possibly being TRBD1 (6 bases). The CDR3 is 16 residues long. Trimming left V 3 bases short and J 4 bases short, with 19 bases between. The germline V gene has CDR1 SNHLY and CDR2 FYNNEI. The CDR3 is CASSDRGYRETYEQYF. CDR3 in DNA: TGTGCCAGCAGTGATCGAGGGTACAGGGAGACGTACGAGCAGTACTTC. Full variable domain (outside the CDR3, taken from reference TRBV2 and TRBJ2-7): EPEVTQTPSHQVTQMGQEVILRCVPISNHLYFYWYRQILGQKVEFLVSFYNNEISEKSEIFDDQFSVERPDGSNFTLKIRSTKLEDSAMYFCASSDRGYRETYEQYFGPGTRLTVT.

The CDR3 reads CASSLEVAGGRDTQYF. The DNA for the CDR3 is TGTGCCAGCAGCTTGGAGGTGGCGGGGGGCAGAGATACGCAGTATTTT. The V call is TRBV5-5, the J call TRBJ2-3; 8 positions match TRBD2. J was trimmed by 5 bases and V by 0 bases; bases with no gene match: 8. Germline lookup yields CDR1 SGHKS and CDR2 YYEKEE (reference sequence). The CDR3 runs to 16 residues.

This clone was seen more than once but under ten times. The chain has TRBV10-1 and TRBJ1-2, with D maybe TRBD1 (6 bases). The CDR3 length is 12 residues. V was pared by 7 bases and J by 5 bases, with 11 bases between. CDR1 and CDR2 from the germline V gene are WNHNN and SYGVQD (reference sequence). CDR3 DNA sequence: TGCGCCAGCACCGGGACAAGGTATGGCTACACCTTC. Its translation is CASTGTRYGYTF.

This clone was seen a few times. CDR3 amino acids: CSVRASGRHEQFF. The CDR3 DNA reads as TGCAGCGTTCGGGCTAGCGGGAGGCATGAGCAGTTCTTC. J is TRBJ2-1 and V is TRBV29-1; 11 bases match TRBD2. This CDR3 is 13 amino acids long. Germline V gives CDR1 SQVTM, CDR2 ANQGSEA. The ends lost 5 bases at V and 8 bases at J; junction bases unmatched: 5.